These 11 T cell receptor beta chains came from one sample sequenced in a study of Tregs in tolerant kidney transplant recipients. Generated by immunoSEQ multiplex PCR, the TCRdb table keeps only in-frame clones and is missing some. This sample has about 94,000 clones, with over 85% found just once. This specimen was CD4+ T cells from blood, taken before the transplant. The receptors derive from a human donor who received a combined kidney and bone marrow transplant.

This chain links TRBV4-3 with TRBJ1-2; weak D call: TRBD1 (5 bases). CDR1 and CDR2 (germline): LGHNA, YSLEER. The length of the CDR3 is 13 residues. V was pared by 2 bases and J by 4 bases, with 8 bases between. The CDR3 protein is CASSQQGSYGYTF. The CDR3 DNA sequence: TGCGCCAGCAGCCAACAGGGCAGCTATGGCTACACCTTC.

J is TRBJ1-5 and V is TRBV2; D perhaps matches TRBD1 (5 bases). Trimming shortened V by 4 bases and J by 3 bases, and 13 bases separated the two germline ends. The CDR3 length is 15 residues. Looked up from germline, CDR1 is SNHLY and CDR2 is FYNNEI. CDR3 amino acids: CASSGIRGNNQPQHF. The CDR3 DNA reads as TGTGCCAGCAGTGGGATTAGGGGAAACAATCAGCCCCAGCATTTT.

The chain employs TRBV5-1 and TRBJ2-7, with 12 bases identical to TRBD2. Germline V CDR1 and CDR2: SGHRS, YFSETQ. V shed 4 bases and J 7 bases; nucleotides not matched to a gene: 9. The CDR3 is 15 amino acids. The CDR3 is CASSIGLAGPREQYF. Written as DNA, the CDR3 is TGCGCCAGCAGCATAGGACTAGCGGGGCCTCGGGAGCAGTACTTC.

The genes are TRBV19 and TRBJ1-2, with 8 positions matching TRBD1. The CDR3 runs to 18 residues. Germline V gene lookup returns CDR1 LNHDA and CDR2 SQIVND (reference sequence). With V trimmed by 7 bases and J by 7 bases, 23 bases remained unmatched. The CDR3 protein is CASTKSGGGRTHRTGYTF. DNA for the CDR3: TGTGCCAGTACTAAGTCAGGGGGCGGCAGGACGCATAGAACTGGCTACACCTTC.

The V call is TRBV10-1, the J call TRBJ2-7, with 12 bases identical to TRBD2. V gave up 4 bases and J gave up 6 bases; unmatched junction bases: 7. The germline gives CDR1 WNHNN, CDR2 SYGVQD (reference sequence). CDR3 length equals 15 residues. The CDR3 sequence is CASSGPLLAGGEQYF. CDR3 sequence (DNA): TGCGCCAGCAGTGGGCCCTTACTAGCGGGAGGCGAGCAGTACTTC.

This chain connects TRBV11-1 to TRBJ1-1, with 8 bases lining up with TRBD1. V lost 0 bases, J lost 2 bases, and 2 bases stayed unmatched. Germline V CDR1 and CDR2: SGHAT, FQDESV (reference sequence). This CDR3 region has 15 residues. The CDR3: CASSLAGQGNTEAFF. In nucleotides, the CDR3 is TGTGCCAGCAGCTTAGCTGGACAGGGTAACACTGAAGCTTTCTTT.

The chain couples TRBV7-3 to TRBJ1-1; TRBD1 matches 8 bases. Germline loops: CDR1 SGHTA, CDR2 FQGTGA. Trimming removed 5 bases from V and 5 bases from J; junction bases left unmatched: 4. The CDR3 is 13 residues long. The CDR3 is CASSRGQGTEAFF. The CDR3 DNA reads TGTGCCAGCAGCCGCGGACAGGGAACTGAAGCTTTCTTT.

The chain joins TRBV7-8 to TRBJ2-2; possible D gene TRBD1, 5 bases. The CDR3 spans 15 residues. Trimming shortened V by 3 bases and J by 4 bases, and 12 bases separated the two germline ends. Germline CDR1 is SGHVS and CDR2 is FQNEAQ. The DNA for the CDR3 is TGTGCCAGCAGCTTGGGCAGGGCGGTCACCGGGGAGCTGTTTTTT. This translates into CASSLGRAVTGELFF.

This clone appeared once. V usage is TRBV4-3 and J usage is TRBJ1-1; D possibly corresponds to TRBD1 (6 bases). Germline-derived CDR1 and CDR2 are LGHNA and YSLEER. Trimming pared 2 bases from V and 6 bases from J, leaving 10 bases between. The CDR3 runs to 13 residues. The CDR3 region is CASSQRGRAEAFF. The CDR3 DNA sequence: TGCGCCAGCAGCCAAAGGGGGAGGGCTGAAGCTTTCTTT.

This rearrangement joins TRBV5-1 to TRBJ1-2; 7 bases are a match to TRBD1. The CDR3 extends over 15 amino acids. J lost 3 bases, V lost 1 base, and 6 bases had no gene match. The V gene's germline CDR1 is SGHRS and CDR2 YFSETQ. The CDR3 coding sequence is TGCGCCAGCAGCTTGTATAGGGGGCTCGACTATGGCTACACCTTC. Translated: CASSLYRGLDYGYTF.

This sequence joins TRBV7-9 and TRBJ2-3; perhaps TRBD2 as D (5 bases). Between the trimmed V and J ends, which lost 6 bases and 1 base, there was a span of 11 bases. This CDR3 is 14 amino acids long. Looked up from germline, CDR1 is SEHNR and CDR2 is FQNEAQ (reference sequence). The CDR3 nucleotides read TGTGCCAGCAGTGCTCGGCGGGGCACAGATACGCAGTATTTT. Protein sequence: CASSARRGTDTQYF.